This T cell receptor (beta chain) derives from a study of tumor and adjacent non-tumor tissue in lung cancer. Study details: Samples averaged about 3.8 million productive TCRbeta reads each.

This sample's RNA came from whole unsorted tissue. Newly diagnosed lung cancer patients had thoracic surgery in China, August–November 2014, without prior chemotherapy. TCRbeta libraries were built with three rounds of nested PCR, modified from ARM-PCR. Using its own MiXCR run on the multiplex PCR reads, TCRdb lists one record per CDR3 protein. Among roughly 120,000 distinct CDR3 sequences, approximately 82% were seen once, and the ten largest hold 35% to 40%. Study-wide points: Tumor tissue had significantly higher TCR diversity than normal lung. Normal lung showed higher cumulative top 100 clone frequency than tumor.

CDR1 MNHEY and CDR2 SVGAGI come from the germline V gene. The CDR3 spans 15 residues. This clonotype was picked up many times. Its cognate antigen is unknown. One junction end disagrees with the germline gene, perhaps due to a read error. Input material: lung tumor tissue. The clonotype originates from a woman aged 55-69 years with non-small cell lung cancer. The chain joins TRBV6-5 to TRBJ2-7; D remains unclear. In DNA form, the CDR3 reads TGTGCCAGCAGCTACTCTTCAAGTGCACAGTACGAGCAGTACTTC. Translating it yields CASSYSSSAQYEQYF.